Listed here are 4 T cell receptor beta chains from one sample, sequenced in a study of shared clonotypes between healthy human individuals. As defined, naive CD8 cells were CD45RO-negative and positively selected for CCR7, with terminally differentiated effector memory CD45RA+ cells excluded. Produced via immunoSEQ multiplex PCR; TCRdb's table is partial and in-frame only. The repertoire has some 2,000,000 clones, about 95% of them found once; the top ten carry around 1.1%. Sequenced sample: naive CD8+ T cells sorted from blood. Every receptor here comes from a young man in good health.

The genes are TRBV30 and TRBJ2-5; 8 bases map to TRBD1. This CDR3 has 13 amino acids. Germline assignment: CDR1 GTSNPN and CDR2 SVGIG (reference sequence). Trimming removed 1 base from V and 5 bases from J; junction bases left unmatched: 3. In nucleotides, the CDR3 is TGTGCCTGGAGTGCAGGGGGCGCGGAGACCCAGTACTTC. Amino acid sequence: CAWSAGGAETQYF.

The V call is TRBV4-1, the J call TRBJ2-3; 10 nucleotides align to TRBD2. CDR1 is MGHRA, CDR2 YSYEKL, per germline. The CDR3 covers 17 residues. The ends lost 6 bases at V and 4 bases at J; junction bases unmatched: 13. Here the CDR3 reads CASSQTTSGEFSDTQYF. The DNA for the CDR3 is TGCGCCAGCAGTCAAACCACTAGCGGGGAGTTTTCAGATACGCAGTATTTT.

The CDR3 DNA follows: TGCAGCGTTACGGGGTGGGGGAACACTGAAGCTTTCTTT. This translates into CSVTGWGNTEAFF. The chain carries TRBV29-1 and TRBJ1-1; no definite D call. This CDR3 is built from 13 residues. Germline V gene lookup returns CDR1 SQVTM and CDR2 ANQGSEA. Trimming stripped 5 bases from V and 1 base from J, with 11 bases between.

The rearrangement joins TRBV11-2 to TRBJ2-1, with TRBD2 identical over 9 bases. The CDR3 extends over 15 amino acids. V dropped 8 bases and J dropped 5; count of bases not matched to a gene: 10. Looked up from germline, CDR1 is SGHAT and CDR2 is FQNNGV. In DNA form, the CDR3 reads TGTGCCAGCGCCGTAGCGGGGGTCCTCGACAATGAGCAGTTCTTC. It is translated as CASAVAGVLDNEQFF.